The 21 T cell receptor beta chains listed next were all sequenced from one sample in a study of cytomegalovirus exposure and HLA in healthy donors. PCR amplification relied on 60 Vbeta primers (plus 13 Jbeta primers). Sequenced by immunoSEQ multiplex PCR; TCRdb stores in-frame clones only, minus some. The table has 110,000 to 150,000 clones, 75% to 90% seen once; the top ten hold less than 1.5%. Sequencing was carried out using PBMCs. The source of these receptors is a female donor in good health and CMV-seronegative.

The chain joins TRBV28 to TRBJ2-3; 7 bases match TRBD2. Germline V lookup: CDR1 MDHEN, CDR2 SYDVKM. The CDR3 has 12 amino acids. The DNA for the CDR3 is TGTGGGGCAGCGGGGAGCACAGATACGCAGTATTTT. This encodes CGAAGSTDTQYF. Full variable domain (missing parts from reference TRBV28 and TRBJ2-3): DVKVTQSSRYLVKRTGEKVFLECVQDMDHENMFWYRQDPGLGLRLIYFSYDVKMKEKGDIPEGYSVSREKKERFSLILESASTNQTSMYLCGAAGSTDTQYFGPGTRLTVL.

The chain carries TRBV5-1 and TRBJ2-7, with a weak D call TRBD1 (5 bases). Trimming removed 0 bases from V and 5 bases from J, with 12 bases in between. The CDR3 has 14 residues. Germline loops: CDR1 SGHRS, CDR2 YFSETQ. The CDR3 coding sequence is TGCGCCAGCAGCTTGGGGCAGGGTCACAACGAGCAGTACTTC. Its translation is CASSLGQGHNEQYF.

This clone has just a few counts. The rearrangement links TRBV6-1 to TRBJ1-3; D gene uncertain. Trimming shortened V by 11 bases and J by 4 bases, and 12 bases separated the two germline ends. Looked up from germline, CDR1 is MNHNS and CDR2 is SASEGT. The CDR3 is 12 residues long. CDR3 amino acids: CAASRPGNTIYF. The CDR3 DNA is TGTGCCGCCAGTCGTCCCGGAAACACCATATATTTT.

J is TRBJ2-3 and V is TRBV21-1; TRBD1 is the table's D call and was not checked against the DNA. TRBV21-1 is a listed pseudogene. The CDR3 extends over 11 amino acids. CDR3 DNA: TGTGCCAGCAGTCACAGAGATACGCAGTATTTT. Amino acids: CASSHRDTQYF.

The J gene is TRBJ2-3, the V gene TRBV29-1; 9 nucleotides agree with TRBD2. The germline CDR1 and CDR2 sequences are SQVTM and ANQGSEA. The CDR3 runs 12 residues. Trimming at V came to 7 bases and at J to 1 base, leaving 0 bases not matched to a gene. The chain's CDR3 is CSGTSGTDTQYF. As DNA, the CDR3 is TGCAGCGGGACTAGCGGCACAGATACGCAGTATTTT.

The rearrangement uses TRBV5-6 and TRBJ1-1; a possible D gene is TRBD1 (5 bases). CDR3 length: 13 amino acids. Germline CDR1 is SGHDT and CDR2 is YYEEEE. V was shortened by 5 bases and J by 1 base, with 9 bases between the two germline ends. CDR3 coding DNA: TGTGCCAGCAGGCCTACAGGGAACACTGAAGCTTTCTTT. Translated: CASRPTGNTEAFF.

The CDR3 DNA reads as TGTGCCAGCAGTTTAGGGCAGGGGGCCTACGAGCAGTACTTC. Encoded protein: CASSLGQGAYEQYF. The V call is TRBV27, the J call TRBJ2-7, with 7 bases that match TRBD1. The CDR3 loop spans 14 amino acids. Germline loops: CDR1 MNHEY, CDR2 SMNVEV (reference sequence). The junction had 3 bases not matched to a gene; V was cut back by 2 bases and J by 2 bases.

The chain has TRBV2 and TRBJ1-3; tentatively, D is TRBD1 (6 bases). V gave up 4 bases and J gave up 2 bases, with 12 bases separating them. CDR3 length: 15 amino acids. CDR1 SNHLY and CDR2 FYNNEI come from the germline V gene. CDR3 sequence: CASSVDRQAGNTIYF. The CDR3 nucleotides read TGTGCCAGCAGTGTGGACCGACAGGCTGGAAACACCATATATTTT.

This chain uses TRBV27 with TRBJ1-2; D may be TRBD1 (5 bases). The CDR3 consists of 13 residues. Trimming took off 5 bases at V and 8 bases at J, with 15 bases between the two ends. Looked up from germline, CDR1 is MNHEY and CDR2 is SMNVEV (reference sequence). CDR3 loop: CASSPMRDQGYTF. The CDR3 region has the DNA TGTGCCAGCAGTCCGATGCGGGACCAGGGCTACACCTTC.

The rearrangement joins TRBV28 to TRBJ1-5; possible D gene TRBD1, 6 bases. Trimming removed 7 bases at V and 5 bases at J, with 12 bases between. The germline CDR1 and CDR2 sequences are MDHEN and SYDVKM. The CDR3 sequence is 13 residues long. CDR3 residues: CASTQDRYQPQHF. CDR3 nucleotide sequence: TGTGCCAGCACCCAAGACAGGTATCAGCCCCAGCATTTT.

CDR3 in amino acids: CASSLSGLRQGEDGELFF. DNA for the CDR3: TGTGCCAGCAGTTTATCGGGATTACGACAGGGGGAGGACGGGGAGCTGTTTTTT. The chain recombines TRBV27 with TRBJ2-2; TRBD1 aligns across 9 bases. Per the germline V gene, CDR1 is MNHEY and CDR2 is SMNVEV (reference sequence). The CDR3 extends over 18 amino acids. The trim removed 0 bases at V and 7 bases at J, leaving 12 bases unmatched.

CDR3 sequence: CASSKLELFF. CDR3 DNA: TGTGCCAGCAGCAAACTCGAACTGTTTTTT. The chain joins TRBV21-1 to TRBJ1-4. TRBV21-1 is a pseudogene. CDR3 length: 10 amino acids.

This clone turned up a few times. Other DNA sequences within the sample encode an identical CDR3. The rearrangement links TRBV18 to TRBJ1-1, with D perhaps TRBD1 (6 bases). The CDR3 runs to 15 residues. Trimming stripped 0 bases from V and 1 base from J, with 9 bases between. The V gene's germline CDR1 is KGHSH and CDR2 LQKENI. The CDR3 spells CASSPPTGGNTEAFF. In nucleotides, the CDR3 is TGTGCCAGCTCACCACCGACAGGTGGGAACACTGAAGCTTTCTTT.

The chain has TRBV6-6 and TRBJ2-2; a possible D gene is TRBD1 (5 bases). The germline V gene has CDR1 MNHNY and CDR2 SVGAGI (reference sequence). Between the trimmed V and J ends, which lost 6 bases and 8 bases, there was a span of 19 bases. The CDR3 spans 15 residues. In DNA, the CDR3 is TGTGCCAGCAGAGACGACAGCTCTCCGAGGGGGGAGCTGTTTTTT. This encodes CASRDDSSPRGELFF.

The chain's CDR3 is CASRPDRGNQPQHF. The DNA for the CDR3 is TGCGCCAGCCGACCGGACAGGGGCAATCAGCCCCAGCATTTT. The chain links TRBV5-1 to TRBJ1-5; 8 bases align to TRBD1. The CDR3 runs 14 residues. Germline CDR1 reads SGHRS; CDR2 reads YFSETQ. J lost 2 bases, V lost 7 bases, and 5 bases had no gene match.

The V and J genes are TRBV29-1 and TRBJ1-5, with unresolved D. The CDR3 contains 14 residues. The V gene's germline CDR1 is SQVTM and CDR2 ANQGSEA. V lost 3 bases to trimming and J lost 0 bases, with 9 bases between them. The CDR3 DNA reads as TGCAGCGTTGAGGATCCAGGTAGCAATCAGCCCCAGCATTTT. Its protein is CSVEDPGSNQPQHF.

This chain links TRBV28 with TRBJ2-1; TRBD1 agrees at 8 bases. The J segment lost 7 bases and the V segment lost 5 bases, leaving 4 bases of the junction unmatched. The CDR3 contains 13 residues. Germline loops: CDR1 MDHEN, CDR2 SYDVKM. The CDR3 DNA sequence: TGTGCCAGCAGTCGACAGGGGCGTAATGAGCAGTTCTTC. It encodes CASSRQGRNEQFF.

V is TRBV11-2 and J is TRBJ1-1, with TRBD1 as a possible D gene (6 bases). V was trimmed by 6 bases and J by 4 bases, leaving 12 bases between them. The CDR3 spans 13 residues. Germline V gene data show CDR1 as SGHAT and CDR2 as FQNNGV. The CDR3 here is CASSGGAGTEAFF. CDR3 in DNA: TGTGCCAGCAGTGGGGGGGCCGGCACTGAAGCTTTCTTT.

The gene calls are TRBV11-2 and TRBJ2-5; TRBD2 matches at 8 bases. Germline loops: CDR1 SGHAT, CDR2 FQNNGV. Trimming removed 5 bases from V and 6 bases from J; junction bases left unmatched: 14. The CDR3 runs to 16 residues. The CDR3 reads CASSTPSLGGAKTQYF. CDR3 DNA: TGTGCCAGCAGCACCCCCTCTCTCGGGGGGGCAAAGACCCAGTACTTC.

Only one count was recorded for this clone. This chain joins TRBV27 and TRBJ2-7; D might be TRBD2 (6 bases). This CDR3 contains 13 residues. V lost 5 bases to trimming and J lost 5 bases, with 13 bases between them. Germline V gene data show CDR1 as MNHEY and CDR2 as SMNVEV (reference sequence). CDR3 DNA sequence: TGTGCCAGCAGTCCTACTAGCATAAACGAGCAGTACTTC. Translating it yields CASSPTSINEQYF.

J is TRBJ2-5 and V is TRBV2; D is possibly TRBD1 (6 bases). Germline V lookup: CDR1 SNHLY, CDR2 FYNNEI. The length of the CDR3 is 14 residues. V was shortened by 6 bases and J by 1 base, with 12 bases between the two germline ends. This CDR3 is CASRRQVSQETQYF. The CDR3 coding sequence is TGTGCCAGCAGACGACAGGTTTCCCAAGAGACCCAGTACTTC.